These 4 T cell receptor beta chains were all obtained from the same sample, sequenced in a study of CD8 T cells in Susac syndrome. After extraction with the RNeasy kit, about 0.45 to 1 ug of the RNA was reverse transcribed using random hexamers. TCRdb fed the immunoSEQ multiplex PCR reads into MiXCR, producing one record per CDR3 protein. The table shows about 120,000 distinct CDR3 sequences, with 80% to 95% occurring only once. Material for sequencing was CD4+ T cells from PBMCs. The receptors shown here come from a human donor in good health.

The chain links TRBV20-1 to TRBJ2-3; 7 bases are shared with TRBD2. The CDR3 length is 15 residues. The trim removed 0 bases at V and 0 bases at J, leaving 3 bases unmatched. Germline lookup yields CDR1 DFQATT and CDR2 SNEGSKA (reference sequence). The CDR3 nucleotides read TGCAGTGCTAGAGATGGGGGGGGGAGCACAGATACGCAGTATTTT. Translation gives CSARDGGGSTDTQYF.

This sequence joins TRBV14 and TRBJ1-1, with a possible D match to TRBD1 (5 bases). CDR1 SGHDN and CDR2 FVKESK come from the germline V gene. The CDR3 contains 13 residues. V dropped 4 bases and J dropped 0 bases, with 6 bases sitting between them. The CDR3 spells CASSRGMNTEAFF. In nucleotides, the CDR3 is TGTGCCAGCAGCCGGGGGATGAACACTGAAGCTTTCTTT.

The genes are TRBV20-1 and TRBJ2-5; no reliable D call. The CDR3 length is 11 residues. The germline gives CDR1 DFQATT, CDR2 SNEGSKA (reference sequence). Trimming took 4 bases from V and 5 from J, leaving 8 bases between them. CDR3 region: CSAINSETQYF. CDR3 nucleotides: TGCAGTGCTATTAATTCTGAGACCCAGTACTTC.

The chain joins TRBV12-3 or TRBV12-4 to TRBJ1-5; 7 nucleotides match TRBD1. With 3 bases clipped from V and 7 bases from J, the junction kept 15 bases outside the gene matches. CDR3 length: 17 residues. The CDR3 loop reads CASSFGDSLGPRQPQHF. The CDR3 bases are TGTGCCAGCAGTTTCGGGGACAGCTTAGGGCCTCGGCAGCCCCAGCATTTT.